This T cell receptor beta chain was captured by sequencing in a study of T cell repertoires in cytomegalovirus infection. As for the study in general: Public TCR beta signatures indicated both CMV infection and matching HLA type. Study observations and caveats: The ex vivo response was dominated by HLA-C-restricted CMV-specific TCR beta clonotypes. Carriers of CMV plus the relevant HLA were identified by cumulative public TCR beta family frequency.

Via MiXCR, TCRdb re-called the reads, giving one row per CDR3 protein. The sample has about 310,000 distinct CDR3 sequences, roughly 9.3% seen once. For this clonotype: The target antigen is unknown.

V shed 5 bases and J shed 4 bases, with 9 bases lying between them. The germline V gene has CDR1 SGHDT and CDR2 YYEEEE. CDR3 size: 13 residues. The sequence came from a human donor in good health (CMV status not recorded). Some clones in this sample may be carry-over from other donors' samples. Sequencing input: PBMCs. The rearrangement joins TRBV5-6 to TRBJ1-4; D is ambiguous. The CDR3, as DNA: TGTGCCAGCAGTAGGACCTTTAATGAAAAACTGTTTTTT. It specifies CASSRTFNEKLFF.